This TCR beta chain is from a study of control samples from healthy donors and cancer patients. Clones were read by immunoSEQ multiplex PCR, and TCRdb kept only the in-frame ones, dropping some. The sample includes more than 50,000 clones, roughly 85% of them seen just once. Germline CDR1 reads SGHTA; CDR2 reads FQGNSA. The CDR3 contains 15 residues. The V gene end was trimmed by 5 bases and the J gene end by 5 bases; junction bases not matched to a gene: 6. The chain carries TRBV7-2 and TRBJ1-4; 9 nucleotides line up with TRBD1. Sequencing used blood. The sequence derives from a middle-aged man in good health. The DNA of the CDR3 is TGTGCCAGCAGCCCAAATGGACAGGGGAATGAAAAACTGTTTTTT. This gives the protein CASSPNGQGNEKLFF.